One sample yielded the 17 T cell receptor beta chains listed below, sequenced in a study of beta chain features in type 1 diabetes. Points from the study as a whole: Shortening that was moderate but significant affected the TCRB CDR3s of Type 1 diabetes patients in all four CD4+ subsets.

Every isolated RNA sample was fully reverse transcribed, so sequencing captured expressed TCRB transcripts. Sequenced by immunoSEQ multiplex PCR; TCRdb stores in-frame clones only, minus some. The table lists around 600,000 clones, about an eighth of them singletons. These TCRs' antigens remain unknown. The specimen sequenced was naive CD4+ T cells from blood. Receptor source: a man aged 25-40 years with type 1 diabetes.

This clone was seen only a few times. The genes are TRBV18 and TRBJ1-6, with D hard to call. Trimming pared 3 bases from V and 12 bases from J, leaving 15 bases between. The V gene's germline CDR1 is KGHSH and CDR2 LQKENI. This CDR3 contains 14 residues. The DNA of the CDR3 is TGTGCCAGCTCACCCCCCGGACGCAATAGACCCCTCCACTTT. This gives the protein CASSPPGRNRPLHF.

The chain joins TRBV7-9 to TRBJ2-7; D might be TRBD1 (5 bases). The V gene lost 0 bases and the J gene lost 0 bases, with 9 bases spanning the gap. The CDR3 covers 15 residues. The germline CDR1 and CDR2 sequences are SEHNR and FQNEAQ (reference sequence). CDR3 bases: TGTGCCAGCAGCTTAGCAGGACATCGCTCCTACGAGCAGTACTTC. Protein product: CASSLAGHRSYEQYF.

This clone came up a few times. The chain employs TRBV10-3 and TRBJ1-4, with D tentatively TRBD1 (5 bases). Trimming removed 8 bases at V and 11 bases at J, with 21 bases between. The V gene's germline CDR1 is ENHRY and CDR2 SYGVKD. The CDR3 loop spans 14 amino acids. The CDR3 spells CAIPSQGAEGKLFF. The CDR3 coding sequence is TGTGCCATCCCGTCCCAGGGCGCCGAGGGGAAACTGTTTTTT.

The V gene is TRBV14, the J gene TRBJ1-6, with D maybe TRBD1 (6 bases). The CDR3 runs 14 residues. Germline values: CDR1 SGHDN, CDR2 FVKESK. The germline V and J ends were trimmed by 5 bases and 7 bases, with 12 bases remaining between them. CDR3 in DNA: TGTGCCAGCAGCTCCGGGACATCAAATTCACCCCTCCACTTT. It translates to CASSSGTSNSPLHF.

This clone was counted only a few times. The gene calls are TRBV11-2 and TRBJ2-1; D perhaps matches TRBD1 (6 bases). V was pared by 1 base and J by 5 bases, with 12 bases between. Germline V lookup: CDR1 SGHAT, CDR2 FQNNGV. The CDR3 spans 15 residues. The CDR3 reads CASSLVVRGHNEQFF. DNA of the CDR3: TGTGCCAGCAGCTTAGTAGTCAGGGGACACAATGAGCAGTTCTTC.

The rearrangement uses TRBV29-1 and TRBJ1-1; 8 bases match TRBD1. CDR3 length: 14 amino acids. The germline gives CDR1 SQVTM, CDR2 ANQGSEA. V gave up 7 bases and J gave up 5 bases; unmatched junction bases: 12. CDR3 region: CSAPGQGRRTEAFF. The CDR3 DNA reads as TGCAGCGCTCCCGGACAGGGACGGCGGACTGAAGCTTTCTTT.

This clone was detected only a few times. The chain employs TRBV15 and TRBJ2-5; D may match TRBD1 or TRBD2 (5 bases each). There are 18 residues in the CDR3. Trimming took off 2 bases at V and 5 bases at J, with 24 bases between the two ends. The germline gives CDR1 LNHNV, CDR2 YYDKDF (reference sequence). CDR3 residues: CATSRNRLQGLAGETQYF. The DNA of the CDR3 is TGTGCCACCAGCAGAAACCGACTCCAGGGCCTAGCTGGGGAGACCCAGTACTTC.

The chain is built from TRBV18 and TRBJ1-2, with 7 bases matching TRBD1. The CDR3 sequence is 16 residues long. The V gene's germline CDR1 is KGHSH and CDR2 LQKENI. J was trimmed by 5 bases and V by 2 bases; bases with no gene match: 11. The CDR3 protein is CASSPTQTGIPYGYTF. For the CDR3, the DNA is TGTGCCAGCTCACCAACCCAGACAGGGATCCCATATGGCTACACCTTC.

This clone occurred a few times. The chain couples TRBV1 to TRBJ2-2; the D call TRBD2 from the table was never checked on the DNA. TRBV1 is an annotated pseudogene. The CDR3 loop spans 15 amino acids. The CDR3 here is CTSSLWGTATGELFF. The DNA of the CDR3 is TGCACCAGCAGCCTGTGGGGGACTGCCACCGGGGAGCTGTTTTTT.

This clone was seen a few times. The J gene is TRBJ1-2, the V gene TRBV29-1, with D unclear. CDR1 and CDR2 (germline): SQVTM, ANQGSEA. The V end was cut by 3 bases, the J end by 7 bases, with 12 bases between. The CDR3 is 12 amino acids. The CDR3 region is CSVDRPPGGYTF. CDR3 DNA sequence: TGCAGCGTTGATCGCCCGCCGGGTGGCTACACCTTC.

The rearrangement uses TRBV7-7 and TRBJ2-5; 9 nucleotides match TRBD1. CDR3 size: 15 residues. The germline V gene encodes CDR1 SSHAT and CDR2 FNYEAQ (reference sequence). V was pared by 2 bases and J by 2 bases, with 3 bases of the junction left unmatched. CDR3 region: CASSLPGTGQETQYF. The CDR3 DNA reads as TGTGCCAGCAGCTTACCGGGGACAGGGCAAGAGACCCAGTACTTC. Full variable domain (remainder filled in from reference TRBV7-7 and TRBJ2-5): GAGVSQSPRYKVTKRGQDVTLRCDPISSHATLYWYQQALGQGPEFLTYFNYEAQPDKSGLPSDRFSAERPEGSISTLTIQRTEQRDSAMYRCASSLPGTGQETQYFGPGTRLLVL.

V usage is TRBV27 and J usage is TRBJ2-1; the D is unclear. The CDR3 length is 16 residues. Germline V lookup: CDR1 MNHEY, CDR2 SMNVEV (reference sequence). Trimming removed 1 base at V and 0 bases at J, with 10 bases between. The CDR3 loop reads CASSLWPENSYNEQFF. The CDR3 region has the DNA TGTGCCAGCAGTTTATGGCCAGAGAACTCCTACAATGAGCAGTTCTTC.

A few counts support this clone. The chain has TRBV25-1 and TRBJ2-3; 10 bases agree with TRBD2. Germline V gene sequence: CDR1 MGHDK, CDR2 SYGVNS. V dropped 2 bases and J dropped 4; count of bases not matched to a gene: 6. This CDR3 is 16 amino acids long. The DNA of the CDR3 is TGTGCCAGCAGTGAAGCGGTAGCGGGGGGTGCAGATACGCAGTATTTT. Encoded protein: CASSEAVAGGADTQYF. Filled out from reference TRBV25-1 and TRBJ2-3, the complete variable domain reads EADIYQTPRYLVIGTGKKITLECSQTMGHDKMYWYQQDPGMELHLIHYSYGVNSTEKGDLSSESTVSRIRTEHFPLTLESARPSHTSQYLCASSEAVAGGADTQYFGPGTRLTVL.

V gene TRBV7-8 combines with J gene TRBJ1-5; possible D gene TRBD1, 5 bases. Looked up from germline, CDR1 is SGHVS and CDR2 is FQNEAQ. The CDR3 consists of 14 residues. With 5 bases removed from V and 7 bases from J, the gap between germline ends came to 15 bases. CDR3 nucleotides: TGTGCCAGCAGCCAAGGCGGGGGGGACCAGCCCCAGCATTTT. This translates into CASSQGGGDQPQHF.

This clone was recorded a few times. This chain links TRBV6-6 with TRBJ2-3; possible D gene TRBD1, 6 bases. V was clipped by 2 bases and J by 2 bases, with 8 bases between them. Germline values: CDR1 MNHNY, CDR2 SVGAGI (reference sequence). CDR3 size: 14 residues. CDR3 sequence: CASSYGGNTDTQYF. DNA of the CDR3: TGTGCCAGCAGTTACGGGGGCAACACAGATACGCAGTATTTT.

The chain has TRBV7-2 and TRBJ2-5; no definite D call. The CDR3 has 12 residues. CDR1 and CDR2 from the germline V gene are SGHTA and FQGNSA. V dropped 1 base and J dropped 4 bases, with 4 bases sitting between them. CDR3 amino acids: CASSLDVETQYF. CDR3 nucleotides: TGTGCCAGCAGCTTAGATGTAGAGACCCAGTACTTC.

Comment on this clone: This same CDR3 is encoded by further DNA sequences in the sample. This chain joins TRBV20-1 and TRBJ2-5; D remains unclear. Germline CDR1 and CDR2: DFQATT and SNEGSKA (reference sequence). This CDR3 has 10 residues. The V and J ends lost 6 bases and 1 base respectively, with 3 bases between them. CDR3 coding DNA: TGCAGTGCGACCCAAGAGACCCAGTACTTC. Amino acid sequence: CSATQETQYF.